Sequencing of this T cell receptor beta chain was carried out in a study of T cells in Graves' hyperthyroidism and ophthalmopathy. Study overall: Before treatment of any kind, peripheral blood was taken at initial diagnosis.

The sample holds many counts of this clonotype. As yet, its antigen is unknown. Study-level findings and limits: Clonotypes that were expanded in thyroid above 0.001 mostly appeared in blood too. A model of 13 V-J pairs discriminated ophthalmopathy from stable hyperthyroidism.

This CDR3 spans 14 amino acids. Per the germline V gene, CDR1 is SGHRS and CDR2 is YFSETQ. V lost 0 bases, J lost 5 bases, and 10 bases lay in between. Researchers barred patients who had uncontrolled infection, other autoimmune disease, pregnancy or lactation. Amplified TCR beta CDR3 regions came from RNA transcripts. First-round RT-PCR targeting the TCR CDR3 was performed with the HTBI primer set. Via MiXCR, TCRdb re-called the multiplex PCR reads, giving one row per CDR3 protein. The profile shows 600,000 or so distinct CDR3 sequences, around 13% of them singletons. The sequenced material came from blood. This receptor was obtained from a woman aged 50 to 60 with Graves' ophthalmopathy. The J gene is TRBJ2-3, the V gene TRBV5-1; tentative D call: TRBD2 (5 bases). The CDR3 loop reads CASSLAPGGDTQYF. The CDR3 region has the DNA TGCGCCAGCAGCTTGGCACCCGGAGGAGATACGCAGTATTTT.